A single sample is the source of the 5 T cell receptor beta chains below, sequenced in a study of T cell responses to AZD1222 COVID-19 vaccine (dated by TCRdb to the early 2020s). The label giving this sample's time point can be read as: baseline before first vaccination. Receptor libraries were prepared by the immunoSEQ multiplex PCR assay. TCRdb carries this immuneACCESS record with in-frame sequences only. Its versions omit some clonotypes, under half of them owing to an unresolved V gene in the studies checked, with the rest unexplained. The sample has 120,000 or so clones on record, around 85% of them singletons. Together, the top ten hold less than 8% of the sample. Sequenced material: peripheral blood, taken on day 0 of AZD1222 vaccination. The receptors here all came from an adult in good health.

This clone was observed once. The J gene is TRBJ1-4, the V gene TRBV11-3; D is uncertain. Trimming took off 0 bases at V and 8 bases at J, with 4 bases between the two ends. The germline V gene has CDR1 SGHNT and CDR2 YENEEA. This CDR3 is 12 amino acids long. This CDR3 reads CASSLDREKLFF. CDR3 in DNA: TGTGCCAGCAGCTTAGATCGGGAAAAACTGTTTTTT.

This rearrangement joins TRBV5-4 to TRBJ1-6; D uncertain. There are 14 residues in the CDR3. CDR1 and CDR2 from the germline V gene are SGHNT and YYREEE (reference sequence). Trimming left V 4 bases short and J 4 bases short, with 9 bases between. This CDR3 is CASSHKLYNSPLHF. The CDR3, as DNA: TGTGCCAGCAGCCACAAATTGTATAATTCACCCCTCCACTTT.

The chain is built from TRBV7-2 and TRBJ2-7; 9 bases fit TRBD1. The CDR3 length is 14 residues. The V segment lost 1 base and the J segment 6 bases; nucleotides outside the gene matches: 4. CDR1 is SGHTA and CDR2 is FQGNSA in the germline V gene. The CDR3 coding sequence is TGTGCCAGCAGCTTAGGGACAGGGGCAGGCGAGCAGTACTTC. The encoded protein is CASSLGTGAGEQYF.

This clone was observed many times. The chain is built from TRBV6-4 and TRBJ2-3; D gene uncertain. The CDR3 runs 15 residues. The V end lost 8 bases, the J end lost 4 bases, and 19 bases lay between the germline ends. Germline V gene data show CDR1 as MRHNA and CDR2 as SNTAGT. CDR3 amino acids: CASSPESGASDTQYF. CDR3 in DNA: TGTGCCAGCTCCCCGGAGAGTGGTGCATCAGATACGCAGTATTTT.

The chain combines TRBV11-2 with TRBJ1-6, with TRBD1 identical over 9 bases. From germline, CDR1 is SGHAT and CDR2 FQNNGV. With V trimmed by 6 bases and J by 7 bases, 7 bases remained unmatched. The CDR3 runs 15 residues. The CDR3 spells CASRAPGTGNSPLHF. The DNA for the CDR3 is TGTGCCAGCAGAGCCCCCGGGACAGGGAATTCACCCCTCCACTTT.